This T cell receptor beta chain was sequenced during a study of T cell repertoires in cytomegalovirus infection. As for the study in general: It was the public TCR beta signatures that indicated both CMV infection and matching HLA type. Overall study findings and caveats: Within the response measured ex vivo, HLA-C-restricted CMV-specific TCR beta clonotypes were dominant. Summed frequency of shared TCR beta families picked out CMV carriers who also had the relevant HLA.

This clonotype came up a few times. What it binds is unknown. Trimming left V 3 bases short and J 7 bases short, with 10 bases between. The CDR3 consists of 13 residues. Germline V CDR1 and CDR2: ENHRY, SYGVKD. Via MiXCR, TCRdb re-called the reads, giving one row per CDR3 protein. This sample has some 230,000 distinct CDR3 sequences; about 23% occur once, and the top ten carry 15% to 20%. Sequenced input: CD8+ T cells from PBMCs. This TCR was sampled from a human donor in good health (CMV status not recorded). Some clones in this sample may be carry-over from other donors' samples. This sequence joins TRBV10-3 and TRBJ2-1, with a weak D call TRBD2 (5 bases). The CDR3 sequence is CAISDYSGNEQFF. The DNA for the CDR3 is TGTGCCATCAGTGACTACTCGGGGAATGAGCAGTTCTTC.